Below, one T cell receptor beta chain is given with its context. This clone was seen only a few times. Its specific antigen is unknown. The record has no base qualities; no much larger clone is one base away. Each donor gave one peripheral blood draw, averaging roughly 100 mL, which was collected into heparinised tubes. Using a panel that included CD45RO, CCR7, CD25, CD127, CD95 and CD27, naive, central memory, regulatory and stem cell-like memory CD4+ T cells were sorted on a BD FACSAria II. All sorted populations exceeded 95% purity. PBMCs were isolated right away by Lymphoprep density gradient centrifugation and were stained directly, without culture. So that batch effects would be minimized, each experiment stained and sorted samples in pairs, pairing one healthy donor with one patient. The data were obtained in a study of beta chain features in type 1 diabetes (dated by TCRdb to the late 2010s). For the wider study: Patients and healthy donors did not differ in mean age, gender distribution, total cell number or subset yield. A total of around 110,000,000 sorted cells were examined across all samples, and a strong correlation was observed between cell number per subset and RNA yield. In the study, TCRB repertoires of sorted circulating CD4+ T cell subsets from recently diagnosed type 1 diabetes patients were compared with those of matched healthy donors. Regulatory and stem cell-like memory subsets were isolated from only 8 patients and roughly eight healthy donors, whereas naive and central memory subsets came from all 30 or so donors. Broader findings and caveats from the paper: Naive, central memory and regulatory TCRB repertoires appeared more similar among patients than among healthy donors. Shorter templates might have been favored by PCR, but patient and control samples were amplified and corrected together, so both groups would have been affected equally by any skew. Because the HLA sub-analyses included only small numbers of individuals, any influence of HLA type on TCRB rearrangement was left unresolved. Fewer insertions and more nucleotide deletions at VDJ recombination sites were observed in patients with type 1 diabetes, implying thymic rearrangement abnormalities. Because cDNA was sequenced instead of genomic DNA, highly expressing activated cells could be over-represented, though the groups showed no difference in activation or CD3 levels. In all four CD4+ subsets, TCRB CDR3 length was moderately but significantly shorter in type 1 diabetes patients.

The entire amount of isolated RNA was reverse transcribed using the High Capacity cDNA Reverse Transcription Kit, so the sequenced TCRB transcripts were expressed ones. Naive, central memory and regulatory T cell samples underwent deep immunoSEQ sequencing, averaging around 3.9 million total reads per sample. Sorted cells were lysed in RLT buffer, and RNA was extracted using DNase-treated RNeasy Micro or Mini kits according to cell number. Each cell subset was processed separately to prevent cross-contamination, with patient and healthy donor samples processed together. TCRB sequences were amplified from cDNA with the immunoSEQ multiplex PCR, producing 87-bp fragments spanning the CDR3 region. Amplicons were sequenced on the Illumina HiSeq platform. Turning to the authors' computational methods: Synthetic template baselines were used to correct PCR bias computationally, reads within Hamming distance 2 were collapsed together, and singletons that could not be merged were discarded. Reads were aligned to IMGT to assign V, D and J genes, CDR3 length, and insertions or deletions at six rearrangement sites. Clonotype counts were normalized to sorted cell number within each subset before computing true diversity and Gini coefficients with the tcR R package. Repertoire sharing was quantified using the overlap coefficient calculated on TCRB nucleotide sequences. Out-of-frame TCRB sequences from naive cells were analyzed as a proxy for the pre-selection repertoire. Imported from immuneACCESS, the table was reduced by TCRdb to in-frame sequences with V and J called. These copies leave out some clones; in studies compared against another copy, an unresolved V gene accounts for under half, and the cause of the remainder is not known. That table is the source of V, J and clone size, and D and trimming were worked out from the DNA. For this sample there are about 900,000 clones; 17% appear just once. Of the sample, 0.02% to 0.025% falls within the top ten clones.

From a lookup of the germline V gene (reference sequence), CDR1 and CDR2 are MNHEY and SMNVEV. The CDR3 numbers 18 residues from cysteine through phenylalanine. Kept here is only the CDR3 DNA, which spans 54 bases and is read in frame from base 1. The junction shows trimming of 2 bases on V and 8 bases on J, plus 25 bases between the germline ends. Recombination connected TRBV27 to TRBJ2-4; the D gene is tentatively TRBD1 or TRBD2, each matching 6 bases. The sequenced material came from naive CD4+ T cells from blood. Read against the paper, the sample's cell subset or site label means: true naive CD4+ T cells. This TCR came from a woman between 18 and 29 years old in good health. The nucleotide sequence is given as TGTGCCAGCAGTTTAAGACGGACTCCCGGGGGCAACGTTGACATTCAGTACTTC. Translated, it gives CASSLRRTPGGNVDIQYF.